The source of this TCR beta chain is a study of PD-L1 blockade in urothelial cancer. Study-level information: Males with urothelial cancer arising in the bladder constituted about 90% of the roughly 30 patients. A median approximately 150,000 T cells were found in blood samples.

In germline, CDR1 is DFQATT, CDR2 SNEGSKA (reference sequence). The CDR3 is 10 residues long. Trimming took off 6 bases at V and 8 bases at J, with 10 bases between the two ends. The time point denotes: pretreatment peripheral blood. Peripheral blood mononuclear cells were collected from every patient before and during treatment, yielding between 1 and 8 samples per patient. Synthetic templates analogous to TCR were spiked into all PCRs individually. The assay was immunoSEQ multiplex PCR, and TCRdb's table has in-frame clones only and misses some. The sample has roughly 87,000 clones, around 92% seen once; the top ten hold 0.85% to 1%.

The V call is TRBV20-1, the J call TRBJ1-1; the D gene is possibly TRBD1 (5 bases). This TCR was recovered from a woman older than 75 with urothelial cancer. Sequencing was performed on PBMCs, taken around atezolizumab (anti-PD-L1) treatment. CDR3 in DNA: TGCAGTGCGGCGGGGGAAGAAGCTTTCTTT. Its protein product is CSAAGEEAFF.